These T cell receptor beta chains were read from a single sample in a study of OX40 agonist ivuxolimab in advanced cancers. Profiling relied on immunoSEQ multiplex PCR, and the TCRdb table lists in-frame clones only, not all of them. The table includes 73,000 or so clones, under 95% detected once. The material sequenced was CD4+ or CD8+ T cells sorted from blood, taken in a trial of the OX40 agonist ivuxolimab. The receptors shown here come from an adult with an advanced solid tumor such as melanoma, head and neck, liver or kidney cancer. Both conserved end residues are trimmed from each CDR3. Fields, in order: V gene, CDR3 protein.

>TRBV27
ASSPSDREEETQY
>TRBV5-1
ASSLAAQGLVGGYT
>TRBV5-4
ASSRLAGGLYEQY
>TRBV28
ASSLFIAGGNNEQF
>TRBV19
ATYGSRTGVLSSGNTIY
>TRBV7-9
ASSGGQGSYEQY
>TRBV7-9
ARREGNTGELF
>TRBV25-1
ATASGTGGFYEQY
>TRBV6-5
ASSYGGHNEQF
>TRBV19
ASSPTGAGELF
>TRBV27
ASSSHLGGKQF
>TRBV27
ASSLNFRAGRAEQY
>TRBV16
ASSQWVGGNEQY
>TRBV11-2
ASSLVAGDTAYNEQF
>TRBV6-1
ASSAASGTTDTQY
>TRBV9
ASSLHGRQNTEAF
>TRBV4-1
ASSQEPGGFTEAF
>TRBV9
ASSAGVRSAYGYT
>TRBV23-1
ARVDDRDQPQH
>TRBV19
ASSIAGGPHYNEQF
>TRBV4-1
ASSQGRETQY
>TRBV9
ASSVEGLAETQY
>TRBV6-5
ASSYSMEGTGGYT
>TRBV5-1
ASSLVDSYEQY
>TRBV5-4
ASSGGSWIDTQY
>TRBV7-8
ASSLGRGAGTEAF
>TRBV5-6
ASSLGGRTYEQY
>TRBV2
ASSVHRGLQSEQY
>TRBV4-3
ASSQDGTSEGTYNEQF
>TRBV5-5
ASSLDRSSYEQY
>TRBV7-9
ASSLEGAEAF
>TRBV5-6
ASSSQGYEQY
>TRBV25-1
ASSEFASGGAPRF
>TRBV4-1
ASSQEGSGGNTGELF
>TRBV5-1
ASSFLPARDRVHEQY
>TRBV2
ASTEGSNEQF
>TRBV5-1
ASSFGSSYEQY
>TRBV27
ASSWTVGYGYT
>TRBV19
ASRSRTSFQETQY
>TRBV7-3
ASSSSGGGTGELF
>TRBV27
ASSLSNTGELF
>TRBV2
ASRDVSGGLYNEQF
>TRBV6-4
ASSPTGESYEQY
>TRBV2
ASKGQGGNEKLF
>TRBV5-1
ASSLDILSGNTIY
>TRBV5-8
ASSSRTGPQPQH
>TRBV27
ASSLSTGGYGYT
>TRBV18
ASSWGSGNQPQH
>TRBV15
ATSPFGGGVDTQY
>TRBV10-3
AISEGSSEAF
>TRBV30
AWSWGGAFTDTQY
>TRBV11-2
ASSLALAAITDTQY
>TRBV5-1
ASSAGLAGEANTGELF
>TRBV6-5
ASSPETINQPQH
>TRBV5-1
ASSLNLGLMNTEAF
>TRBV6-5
ASSYGGGSPYEQY